This note documents a single TCR beta chain sequence. The antigen remains undetermined. Total RNA isolation used whole blood (no T cell sorting was performed). TCRdb reprocessed the 5' RACE reads, with one entry per CDR3 protein and no DNA. This repertoire includes approximately 400,000 distinct CDR3 sequences. This record comes from a study of monozygotic twins with inflammatory bowel disease. Overall study findings and caveats: Limited statistical power may explain no repertoire similarity difference between concordant and discordant twins.

Germline CDR1 reads MDHEN; CDR2 reads SYDVKM. The CDR3 runs to 14 residues. Sequenced: blood. This sequence joins TRBV28 and TRBJ1-2; TCRdb's assignment of TRBD1 cannot be checked, as there is no DNA. This receptor was taken from a human donor with ulcerative colitis or Crohn's disease, or a healthy co-twin of an affected twin (not recorded which). Here the CDR3 reads CASRALDRFYGYTF.